Only a few counts were recorded for the clone carrying this T cell receptor (beta chain). The data originate from a study of T-cell reconstitution after alpha-beta-depleted transplantation in children. The TCRbeta library incorporated unique molecular identifiers. TCRdb reanalysed the PCR reads using MiXCR and keeps one entry per CDR3 protein. The sample shows around 360,000 distinct CDR3 sequences, 9% to 12% of them seen only once. Trimming cost V 0 bases and J 3 bases; bases outside gene matches: 3. Germline CDR1 and CDR2: SGDLS and YYNGEE. The CDR3 extends over 14 amino acids. The gene calls are TRBV9 and TRBJ2-7; TRBD2 matches 7 bases. The source material was PBMCs from the stem cell graft donor, sampled from the stem cell graft. This sequence was found in a human donor who donated a stem cell graft to a child with acute lymphoblastic leukemia. DNA of the CDR3: TGTGCCAGCAGCGTAGCGGCGGGGGACTACGAGCAGTACTTC. Translated: CASSVAAGDYEQYF.